Ten or more counts support the clone carrying this TCR beta chain. As yet, its antigen is unknown. The V end was cut by 5 bases, the J end by 2 bases, with 9 bases between. Germline CDR1 and CDR2: MNHEY and SVGEGT. There are 13 residues in the CDR3. This specimen belongs to a study of T cell repertoires in cytomegalovirus infection. Across the whole study: It was recently identified HLA-C-restricted and well-studied HLA-B-restricted CMV epitopes that the study used. A matching HLA type, together with CMV infection, was signaled by public TCR beta signatures. The study's findings and limits: Ex vivo responses were dominated by HLA-C-restricted CMV-specific TCR beta clonotypes. Cumulative public TCR beta family frequency identified carriers of CMV plus the relevant HLA.

TCRdb re-called the reads with MiXCR, one entry per CDR3 protein. This table has about 890,000 distinct CDR3 sequences, approximately 30% appearing once. The chain recombines TRBV6-2 or TRBV6-3 with TRBJ1-2, with D unresolved. This material consisted of cultured CD8+ T cells from PBMCs, taken from culture after CMV antigen stimulation. This receptor was identified in a human donor in good health (CMV status not recorded). Some clones in this sample may be carry-over from other donors' samples. DNA of the CDR3: TGTGCCAGCAGTCCGGGTCTGAACTATGGCTACACCTTC. It is translated as CASSPGLNYGYTF.